This is a list of T cell receptor beta chains from one sample in a study of shared clonotypes between healthy human individuals. The table came from immunoSEQ multiplex PCR; TCRdb's copy has only in-frame clones and leaves some out. The table has millions of clones, 80% to 95% seen once. The sequenced sample consisted of naive CD4+ T cells from PBMCs. The origin of the receptors is a man younger than 35 in good health. Some clones in this sample may be carry-over from other donors' samples. CDR3s include the opening cysteine and the closing phenylalanine or tryptophan. A D gene is named only where the DNA matches it firmly. A row's size may be missing; if present it is once, few, many or a size class.

j_call	d_call	clone_size	v_call	cdr3_nt	cdr3_aa
TRBJ2-5	TRBD1	NA	TRBV27	TGTGCCAGTAGGGGTGGCAGGGGGATTGAGACCCAGTACTTC	CASRGGRGIETQYF
TRBJ2-2	NA	few	TRBV19	TGTGCCAGTAGTTGGGGACAGAACACCGGGGAGCTGTTTTTT	CASSWGQNTGELFF
TRBJ2-3	TRBD2	NA	TRBV19	TGTGCCAGTAGTATTACCCGGGAGGGCCAAGATACGCAGTATTTT	CASSITREGQDTQYF
TRBJ2-3	TRBD2	NA	TRBV2	TGTGCCAGCAGGTCACTAGCGGGAGGGAGGGATACGCAGTATTTT	CASRSLAGGRDTQYF
TRBJ1-2	TRBD1	NA	TRBV18	TGTGCCAGCTCACGAGGGACAGGGAGGGATGGCTACACCTTC	CASSRGTGRDGYTF
TRBJ2-5	NA	once	TRBV11-3	TGTGCCAGCAGCTTAGCGGCCCATGAAGAGACCCAGTACTTC	CASSLAAHEETQYF
TRBJ1-2	NA	NA	TRBV11-1	TGTGCCAGCAGCTTGACCCGGGACCGACTAAACTTC	CASSLTRDRLNF
TRBJ2-2	NA	NA	TRBV5-1	TGCGCCAGCAGCTTGAGGAGGGGAGTTGGCGGGGAGCTGTTTTTT	CASSLRRGVGGELFF
TRBJ2-7	NA	NA	TRBV29-1	TGCAGCGTGGACAGAGATTACGAGCAGTACTTC	CSVDRDYEQYF
TRBJ2-7	NA	NA	TRBV5-1	TGCGCCAGCAGCCCTACGCCCACAGGGTTAGAGCAGTACTTC	CASSPTPTGLEQYF
TRBJ2-2	NA	NA	TRBV30	TGTGCCTGGAGTGTGGCCGGGACCGGGGAGCTGTTTTTT	CAWSVAGTGELFF
TRBJ2-1	NA	NA	TRBV28	TGTGCCAGCAGTCAGATCTCCTACAATGAGCAGTTCTTC	CASSQISYNEQFF
TRBJ1-1	NA	NA	TRBV6-6	TGTGCCAGCAGTCAGTATTTGGGGGCCAACACTGAAGCTTTCTTT	CASSQYLGANTEAFF
TRBJ2-5	NA	NA	TRBV27	TGTGCCAGCAGTTATGCGGCTAGGAGTAGTGAGACCCAGTACTTC	CASSYAARSSETQYF
TRBJ1-2	TRBD1	NA	TRBV5-1	TGCGCCAGCAGCTTGGCCGACAGGGTGGGCGGCTACACCTTC	CASSLADRVGGYTF
TRBJ2-7	TRBD2	NA	TRBV5-5	TGTGCCAGCAGCTTGTATCCTAGCGGGCATACAAACGTCCACGAGCAGTACTTC	CASSLYPSGHTNVHEQYF
TRBJ2-5	TRBD2	once	TRBV7-3	TGTGCCAGCAGCTTAGGGCTAGCGGTTGGGGAGACCCAGTACTTC	CASSLGLAVGETQYF
TRBJ2-1	TRBD2	NA	TRBV28	TGTGCCAGCAGGGGGACTAGCGGGACGTCCTACAATGAGCAGTTCTTC	CASRGTSGTSYNEQFF
TRBJ2-1	NA	NA	TRBV2	TGTGCCAGCAGCGGTTACAATGAGCAGTTCTTC	CASSGYNEQFF
TRBJ2-1	TRBD2	NA	TRBV7-3	TGTGCCAGCAGCTTAAGCGGGAGCGGGGTTGAGCAGTTCTTC	CASSLSGSGVEQFF
TRBJ1-6	NA	NA	TRBV28	TGTGCCAGCAGTCTCTCTTCGGTGTCTTCACCCCTCCACTTT	CASSLSSVSSPLHF
TRBJ2-7	TRBD1	NA	TRBV19	TGTGCCAGTAGCCCGGGACAGGCGGTCTACGAGCAGTACTTC	CASSPGQAVYEQYF
TRBJ2-7	TRBD1	NA	TRBV14	TGTGCCAGCAGCCTAGACAGGGGGTACGAGCAGTACTTC	CASSLDRGYEQYF
TRBJ2-5	NA	NA	TRBV19	TGTGCCAGTAGTACCGGGAGTCTGGGAGAGACCCAGTACTTC	CASSTGSLGETQYF
TRBJ2-5	TRBD2	once	TRBV9	TGTGCCAGCAGCGTAGGACCGGGAGGGGAGACCCAGTACTTC	CASSVGPGGETQYF
TRBJ1-1	TRBD1	NA	TRBV9	TGTGCCAGCAGCGCCGACAGGGTAGCTGAAGCTTTCTTT	CASSADRVAEAFF
TRBJ2-5	NA	NA	TRBV4-1	TGCGCCAGCAGCCAAGGGCCGGGGAGAGGAGAGACCCAGTACTTC	CASSQGPGRGETQYF
TRBJ1-4	NA	NA	TRBV19	TGTGCCAGTAGAATGGGGCGGGAAAAACTGTTTTTT	CASRMGREKLFF
TRBJ2-7	NA	NA	TRBV7-2	TGTGCCAGCAGCGTACAGGGCTACGAGCAGTACTTC	CASSVQGYEQYF
TRBJ2-5	NA	NA	TRBV6-6	TGTGCCAGCAGTTTCCGATACCAAGAGACCCAGTACTTC	CASSFRYQETQYF
TRBJ2-7	TRBD1	NA	TRBV5-1	TGCGCCAGCAGCCCCGGACAGGGGGTTTTTCAGGAGCAGTACTTC	CASSPGQGVFQEQYF
TRBJ1-5	NA	NA	TRBV15	TGTGCCACCAGCAGAGATATTCGACAGGGCAATCAGCCCCAGCATTTT	CATSRDIRQGNQPQHF
TRBJ2-1	NA	NA	TRBV15	TGTGCCACCAGCAGAAATGACTACTGGCGAGGAGTTTGGGATGAGCAGTTCTTC	CATSRNDYWRGVWDEQFF
TRBJ2-3	TRBD1	once	TRBV7-2	TGTGCCAGCAGCTTACACAGGGGGTCAGATACGCAGTATTTT	CASSLHRGSDTQYF
TRBJ1-1	NA	NA	TRBV6-5	TGTGCCAGCAGTCCCCCAAACACTGAAGCTTTCTTT	CASSPPNTEAFF
TRBJ2-3	TRBD2	NA	TRBV28	TGTGCCAGCAGTTGGGAAAGCGGGACTTCCATGAACCAGTATTTT	CASSWESGTSMNQYF
TRBJ1-2	TRBD1	NA	TRBV27	TGTGCCAGCAGCCACAGGGGGGCAATGGGGTATGGCTACACCTTC	CASSHRGAMGYGYTF
TRBJ2-7	NA	NA	TRBV7-9	TGTGCCAGCAGCTTCACGGGCCCATCCTACGAGCAGTACTTC	CASSFTGPSYEQYF
TRBJ2-2	TRBD2	NA	TRBV28	TGTGCCAGCAGTTTATCTCGGGCTAGCGGAACAACCGGGGAGCTGTTTTTT	CASSLSRASGTTGELFF
TRBJ2-1	TRBD2	NA	TRBV28	TGTGCCAGCAGCCCCCCGGGACTAGCATACAATGAGCAGTTCTTC	CASSPPGLAYNEQFF
TRBJ2-1	NA	NA	TRBV27	TGTGCCAGCATTTCGCAAACGGCTCGATACAATGAGCAGTTCTTC	CASISQTARYNEQFF
TRBJ2-3	NA	NA	TRBV19	TGTGCCAGTAGTATTTGGATTGGGGCGAAGGGCACAGATACGCAGTATTTT	CASSIWIGAKGTDTQYF
TRBJ1-5	NA	NA	TRBV21-1	TGTGCCAGCAGTAGGGGTCGGAATCACAATCAGCCCCAGCATTTT	CASSRGRNHNQPQHF
TRBJ2-1	TRBD2	once	TRBV6-5	TGTGCCAGCAGTTCAGTGACTAGCGGGAGGCCCGATGAGCAGTTCTTC	CASSSVTSGRPDEQFF
TRBJ2-3	NA	NA	TRBV5-1	TGCGCCAGCAGCTTGGAAAAAAGTGGAGATACGCAGTATTTT	CASSLEKSGDTQYF
TRBJ2-7	TRBD1	NA	TRBV5-8	TGTGCCAGCAGCGGAGAAGCCGGGACAGGGCTTCTGGTGGGCTACGAGCAGTACTTC	CASSGEAGTGLLVGYEQYF
TRBJ1-5	TRBD1	NA	TRBV7-8	TGTGCCAGCAGCTTAGTGGGCCGGGACAGGGGCAATCAGCCCCAGCATTTT	CASSLVGRDRGNQPQHF
TRBJ2-1	TRBD2	NA	TRBV11-2	TGTGCCAGCAGCTTAGCGATTAGCGGGATCAATGAGCAGTTCTTC	CASSLAISGINEQFF
TRBJ2-1	NA	once	TRBV5-1	TGCGCCAGCAGCTTGAGCGGATCCTACAATGAGCAGTTCTTC	CASSLSGSYNEQFF
TRBJ2-3	NA	NA	TRBV4-1	TGCGCCAGCAGCCAAGCCGGGACCCAGGCGGATACGCAGTATTTT	CASSQAGTQADTQYF
TRBJ2-3	NA	once	TRBV10-3	TGTGCCATCAGTGAGGCCATTACCGGGACAACGCAGTATTTT	CAISEAITGTTQYF
TRBJ1-1	NA	NA	TRBV6-5	TGTGCCAGCAGTTACGGCCAGAGGGACACTGAAGCTTTCTTT	CASSYGQRDTEAFF
TRBJ2-7	NA	once	TRBV30	TGTGCCTGGAGTGTAAATAGTCCCGGCGAGCAGTACTTC	CAWSVNSPGEQYF